The 11 T cell receptor beta chains in this list originate from one sample, sequenced in a study of CD8 T cells in Susac syndrome. RNA was extracted with the RNeasy kit, and a quantity of roughly 0.45 to 1 ug was reverse transcribed using random hexamers. TCRdb recomputed calls from the immunoSEQ multiplex PCR reads with MiXCR, one row per CDR3 protein. The sample lists about 83,000 distinct CDR3 sequences; around 96% were seen once. The sample was CD8+ T cells from PBMCs. These receptors originate from a human donor with Susac syndrome.

J is TRBJ2-7 and V is TRBV14, with no clear D. The CDR3 has 12 amino acids. Trimming cost V 3 bases and J 7 bases, with 10 bases left between them. Germline CDR1 reads SGHDN; CDR2 reads FVKESK. CDR3 loop: CASSQFLQEQYF. CDR3 nucleotide sequence: TGTGCCAGCAGCCAGTTCTTGCAAGAGCAGTACTTC.

The genes are TRBV30 and TRBJ1-1; no reliable D call. In germline, CDR1 is GTSNPN, CDR2 SVGIG (reference sequence). V lost 5 bases, J lost 7 bases, and 2 bases lay in between. This CDR3 is built from 8 residues. CDR3 sequence reads: CAWGEAFF. The CDR3 DNA reads as TGTGCCTGGGGTGAAGCTTTCTTT.

The chain combines TRBV4-3 with TRBJ1-4; D gene uncertain. Trimming stripped 0 bases from V and 6 bases from J, with 11 bases between. Germline assignment: CDR1 LGHNA and CDR2 YSLEER. The CDR3 runs to 15 residues. CDR3 sequence reads: CASSQELGTYEKLFF. CDR3 DNA: TGCGCCAGCAGCCAAGAATTAGGTACCTATGAAAAACTGTTTTTT.

J is TRBJ2-3 and V is TRBV4-3; no clear D. V lost 0 bases to trimming and J lost 4 bases, with 17 bases between them. This CDR3 spans 17 amino acids. Germline-derived CDR1 and CDR2 are LGHNA and YSLEER. The CDR3 reads CASSQDWGYIRADTQYF. Written as DNA, the CDR3 is TGCGCCAGCAGCCAAGATTGGGGTTATATTCGGGCAGATACGCAGTATTTT.

The chain couples TRBV9 to TRBJ2-3; D possibly corresponds to TRBD1 (6 bases). The V gene lost 3 bases and the J gene lost 0 bases, with 14 bases spanning the gap. CDR1 and CDR2 (germline): SGDLS, YYNGEE. The CDR3 extends over 16 amino acids. CDR3 nucleotide sequence: TGTGCCAGCAGCGGCGAAATAACAGGGAGCACAGATACGCAGTATTTT. Encoded protein: CASSGEITGSTDTQYF.

This clonotype was recorded a few times. The chain joins TRBV9 to TRBJ2-5, with D perhaps TRBD1 or TRBD2 (5 bases each). V lost 0 bases, J lost 3 bases, and 6 bases lay in between. The CDR3 is 13 amino acids. From germline, CDR1 is SGDLS and CDR2 YYNGEE. The CDR3 DNA reads TGTGCCAGCAGCGTAGGGGGGAAAGAGACCCAGTACTTC. Its translation is CASSVGGKETQYF.

This rearrangement joins TRBV20-1 to TRBJ2-6; a weak D match, TRBD1 (5 bases). CDR1 and CDR2 from the germline V gene are DFQATT and SNEGSKA (reference sequence). The CDR3 sequence is 14 residues long. V was cut by 6 bases and J by 0 bases, with 9 bases left in between. The DNA of the CDR3 is TGCAGTGCCTTGGACAACTCTGGGGCCAACGTCCTGACTTTC. It translates to CSALDNSGANVLTF.

CDR3 sequence reads: CASSLTPSHYGYTF. The CDR3 region has the DNA TGTGCCAGCAGTTTGACTCCTTCTCACTATGGCTACACCTTC. This chain links TRBV27 with TRBJ1-2, with D hard to call. Germline V CDR1 and CDR2: MNHEY, SMNVEV (reference sequence). The CDR3 has 14 amino acids. Trimming pared 3 bases from V and 3 bases from J, leaving 11 bases between.

V gene TRBV7-9 combines with J gene TRBJ1-1; D not certain. The V end was cut by 11 bases, the J end by 0 bases, with 13 bases between. This CDR3 has 13 amino acids. Germline-derived CDR1 and CDR2 are SEHNR and FQNEAQ (reference sequence). The CDR3 coding sequence is TGTGCCGACTCGATGGGAGTGAACACTGAAGCTTTCTTT. Its translation is CADSMGVNTEAFF.

This chain connects TRBV5-1 to TRBJ2-7; D call uncertain. The CDR3 runs 14 residues. CDR1 SGHRS and CDR2 YFSETQ come from the germline V gene. Trimming cost V 2 bases and J 0 bases, with 9 bases left between them. The CDR3 is CASSFRPHSYEQYF. In DNA form, the CDR3 reads TGCGCCAGCAGCTTCCGCCCCCACTCCTACGAGCAGTACTTC.

The chain has TRBV2 and TRBJ2-1, with D uncertain. The CDR3 loop spans 12 amino acids. V was cut by 8 bases and J by 6 bases, with 11 bases left in between. CDR1 is SNHLY, CDR2 FYNNEI, per germline. CDR3 loop: CASELRTNEQFF. The CDR3 DNA sequence: TGTGCCAGCGAGTTAAGGACCAATGAGCAGTTCTTC.